This entry lists 17 T cell receptor beta chains sequenced from one sample in a study of control samples from healthy donors and cancer patients. Libraries were prepared by immunoSEQ multiplex PCR; TCRdb keeps only in-frame clonotypes and omits some of them. The sample shows 390,000 or so clones, around nine tenths of them seen only once. The sequenced sample consisted of PBMCs. The source of these receptors is a man in his forties with head and neck cancer.

The genes are TRBV4-2 and TRBJ2-7, with TRBD1 identical over 8 bases. This CDR3 is 15 amino acids long. CDR1 and CDR2 from the germline V gene are LGHNA and YNFKEQ. J lost 9 bases, V lost 1 base, and 11 bases had no gene match. CDR3 DNA sequence: TGTGCCAGCAGCCAAGCCGCCGCTGGACAGGGCGCGCAGTACTTC. Protein sequence: CASSQAAAGQGAQYF.

The chain joins TRBV6-6 to TRBJ1-2; a weak D match, TRBD1 (6 bases). V lost 0 bases, J lost 1 base, and 12 bases lay in between. The CDR3 is 16 residues long. In germline, CDR1 is MNHNY, CDR2 SVGAGI (reference sequence). For the CDR3, the DNA is TGTGCCAGCAGTTACTCCATGACAGGTTTTAACTATGGCTACACCTTC. Its translation: CASSYSMTGFNYGYTF.

The V and J genes are TRBV19 and TRBJ1-5; no clear D. The CDR3 runs to 15 residues. Germline CDR1 and CDR2: LNHDA and SQIVND (reference sequence). V was pared by 7 bases and J by 0 bases, with 13 bases between. CDR3 in amino acids: CASKKDGYSNQPQHF. The CDR3, as DNA: TGTGCCAGTAAGAAGGACGGCTATAGCAATCAGCCCCAGCATTTT.

The chain employs TRBV4-3 and TRBJ2-3; 8 bases map to TRBD1. Germline V gene data show CDR1 as LGHNA and CDR2 as YSLEER. V lost 1 base, J lost 6 bases, and 3 bases stayed unmatched. The CDR3 runs 14 residues. CDR3 loop: CASSQGQGSDTQYF. CDR3 nucleotide sequence: TGCGCCAGCAGCCAAGGACAGGGGTCGGATACGCAGTATTTT.

The chain combines TRBV5-5 with TRBJ2-1; D tentatively fits TRBD1 or TRBD2 (5 bases each). V was clipped by 0 bases and J by 12 bases, with 13 bases between them. The CDR3 has 13 residues. From germline, CDR1 is SGHKS and CDR2 YYEKEE (reference sequence). In DNA, the CDR3 is TGTGCCAGCAGCTTGGAGGCCTTTGGGGGGCAGTTCTTC. Translation gives CASSLEAFGGQFF. The complete variable domain, with remaining parts taken from reference TRBV5-5 and TRBJ2-1, reads DAGVTQSPTHLIKTRGQQVTLRCSPISGHKSVSWYQQVLGQGPQFIFQYYEKEERGRGNFPDRFSARQFPNYSSELNVNALLLGDSALYLCASSLEAFGGQFFGPGTRLTVL.

V and J are TRBV30 and TRBJ2-1, with D maybe TRBD1 (6 bases). The V and J ends lost 5 bases and 2 bases respectively, with 16 bases between them. Germline-derived CDR1 and CDR2 are GTSNPN and SVGIG (reference sequence). The CDR3 is made up of 15 amino acids. The CDR3 bases are TGTGCCTGGGAGGGGGAGCGGTTTCCCTACAATGAGCAGTTCTTC. Protein: CAWEGERFPYNEQFF. The entire variable domain, with the rest obtained from reference TRBV30 and TRBJ2-1, is as follows: SQTIHQWPATLVQPVGSPLSLECTVEGTSNPNLYWYRQAAGRGLQLLFYSVGIGQISSEVPQNLSASRPQDRQFILSSKKLLLSDSGFYLCAWEGERFPYNEQFFGPGTRLTVL.

The chain carries TRBV4-1 and TRBJ1-2, with D perhaps matching TRBD1 (5 bases). This CDR3 has 14 residues. CDR1 and CDR2 from the germline V gene are MGHRA and YSYEKL. Deletions cut 0 bases from V and 7 bases from J, with 12 bases between. For the CDR3, the DNA is TGCGCCAGCAGCCAAGATCCGAGAGGGGTTGGCTACACCTTC. The encoded protein is CASSQDPRGVGYTF.

This clone was recorded once. V usage is TRBV27 and J usage is TRBJ2-2, with 9 bases identical to TRBD1. Germline V gene lookup returns CDR1 MNHEY and CDR2 SMNVEV (reference sequence). The V gene end was trimmed by 5 bases and the J gene end by 3 bases; junction bases not matched to a gene: 4. This CDR3 comprises 15 residues. The CDR3 sequence is CASSPRTGDTGELFF. Here the CDR3 DNA reads TGTGCCAGCAGTCCAAGGACAGGGGACACCGGGGAGCTGTTTTTT.

This clone was recorded once. This chain links TRBV7-6 with TRBJ2-2; D may be TRBD1 (5 bases). Germline CDR1 reads SGHVS; CDR2 reads FNYEAQ. The CDR3 runs to 15 residues. Trimming shortened V by 2 bases and J by 4 bases, and 11 bases separated the two germline ends. The CDR3 nucleotides read TGTGCCAGCAGCTTACAACAGGACACCACCGGGGAGCTGTTTTTT. Translating gives CASSLQQDTTGELFF.

This rearrangement joins TRBV7-2 to TRBJ2-1; the D is unclear. The germline V gene has CDR1 SGHTA and CDR2 FQGNSA. The V end lost 5 bases, the J end lost 0 bases, and 11 bases lay between the germline ends. The CDR3 runs to 15 residues. CDR3 DNA sequence: TGTGCCAGCAGCCGGGTAACTACCTCCTACAATGAGCAGTTCTTC. It codes for CASSRVTTSYNEQFF.

This rearrangement joins TRBV12-3 or TRBV12-4 to TRBJ2-1; D is possibly TRBD1 or TRBD2 (5 bases each). Trimming removed 3 bases at V and 5 bases at J, with 8 bases between. This CDR3 region has 13 residues. The DNA of the CDR3 is TGTGCCAGCAGTTTCCGGGGCAACAATGAGCAGTTCTTC. Amino acid sequence: CASSFRGNNEQFF.

V gene TRBV30 combines with J gene TRBJ2-7, with D maybe TRBD1 (6 bases). In germline, CDR1 is GTSNPN, CDR2 SVGIG (reference sequence). The V and J ends lost 0 bases and 0 bases respectively, with 9 bases between them. The CDR3 covers 14 residues. The CDR3 nucleotides are TGTGCCTGGAGTGTAGCAGGGGTCTCCTACGAGCAGTACTTC. It translates to CAWSVAGVSYEQYF.

This chain uses TRBV9 with TRBJ1-3; TRBD1 matches at 9 bases. This CDR3 region has 17 residues. V trimming: 4 bases; J trimming: 4 bases; junction bases outside the gene matches: 12. In germline, CDR1 is SGDLS, CDR2 YYNGEE. CDR3 loop: CASSPPLQGARGNTIYF. CDR3 DNA: TGTGCCAGCAGCCCCCCCCTACAGGGGGCGCGGGGAAACACCATATATTTT.

The chain uses TRBV28 and TRBJ2-3, with D perhaps TRBD1 (7 bases). There are 16 residues in the CDR3. Germline loops: CDR1 MDHEN, CDR2 SYDVKM. V dropped 5 bases and J dropped 4 bases, with 19 bases sitting between them. The CDR3 is CASSPNNRGGADTQYF. CDR3 DNA sequence: TGTGCCAGCAGTCCTAACAACAGGGGAGGAGCAGATACGCAGTATTTT.

To note about this clone: Other DNA sequences of this sample code for an identical CDR3. The chain couples TRBV3-1 (or the pseudogene TRBV3-2) to TRBJ1-5; possibly TRBD1 for D (6 bases). Germline V gene lookup returns CDR1 LGHDT and CDR2 YNNKEL (reference sequence). The CDR3 sequence is 14 residues long. V was shortened by 3 bases and J by 6 bases, with 12 bases between the two germline ends. CDR3 in amino acids: CASSQGGAGQPQHF. CDR3 bases: TGTGCCAGCAGCCAGGGGGGGGCAGGTCAGCCCCAGCATTTT.

The chain couples TRBV12-3 or TRBV12-4 to TRBJ2-7; unclear D gene. This CDR3 region has 10 residues. V lost 6 bases and J lost 4, with 4 bases in between. CDR3 DNA sequence: TGTGCCAGCAGCTTTTACGAGCAGTACTTC. This codes for CASSFYEQYF.

The chain links TRBV19 to TRBJ1-2; no clear D. V gave up 5 bases and J gave up 1 base, with 8 bases separating them. Germline V CDR1 and CDR2: LNHDA, SQIVND (reference sequence). The CDR3 length is 13 residues. The chain's CDR3 is CASSADVNYGYTF. CDR3 DNA sequence: TGTGCCAGTAGTGCCGATGTTAACTATGGCTACACCTTC.